Here is one T cell receptor beta chain with its context. Its antigen remains unknown. Nashville, Tennessee was home to all donors, each a Caucasian adult. The data derive from a study of shared clonotypes between healthy human individuals. Only in-frame clones appear in the TCRdb table, and some are missing; sequencing was by immunoSEQ multiplex PCR. The repertoire holds 1,400,000 or so clones, with approximately 98.5% as singletons. Overall study findings and caveats: Blood was the only sampled material, and tissue repertoires likely differ.

The clonotype originates from a man aged 30-40 years in good health. Source material: naive CD4+ T cells sorted from blood. Documented subset: CD45RA+ positively selected.

The CDR3 region is CASSPDQRESNEQFF. The CDR3 DNA reads TGTGCCAGCTCACCAGACCAGCGGGAGTCCAATGAGCAGTTCTTC. The V and J genes are TRBV18 and TRBJ2-1; TRBD2 agrees at 8 bases. J lost 6 bases, V lost 2 bases, and 6 bases had no gene match. The CDR3 is 15 residues long. CDR1 is KGHSH, CDR2 LQKENI, per germline.